The 6 T cell receptor beta chains below come from one sample, sequenced in a study of STAT5B mutations in CD4+ large granular lymphocyte leukemia. TCRdb's copy holds only in-frame clones and misses some; the assay was immunoSEQ multiplex PCR. There are tens of thousands of clones in the sample; roughly two thirds occur only once, and more than 0.35% lies in the top ten. Sample: CD4+ T cells from blood buffy coats. These receptors were taken from a human donor in good health.

The chain links TRBV7-8 to TRBJ2-5; no firm D call. Trimming removed 2 bases from V and 1 base from J, with 8 bases in between. The CDR3 runs 14 residues. Per germline, CDR1 SGHVS and CDR2 FQNEAQ. In DNA, the CDR3 is TGTGCCAGCAGCTTACGAAGGACCCAAGAGACCCAGTACTTC. Encoded protein: CASSLRRTQETQYF.

The gene calls are TRBV7-8 and TRBJ2-1; 10 bases line up with TRBD1. This CDR3 region has 16 residues. CDR1 is SGHVS and CDR2 is FQNEAQ in the germline V gene. V lost 6 bases and J lost 8; bases outside the gene matches: 13. This chain's CDR3 is CASSPFGTGVGHEQFF. Written as DNA, the CDR3 is TGTGCCAGCAGTCCCTTTGGGACAGGGGTGGGTCATGAGCAGTTCTTC.

In its sample, this clone was seen a few times. V usage is TRBV30 and J usage is TRBJ2-1; 9 bases are shared with TRBD2. The CDR3 totals 13 residues. Germline CDR1 GTSNPN, CDR2 SVGIG (reference sequence). J gave up 10 bases and V 0 bases, and 4 bases lay outside the gene matches. CDR3 bases: TGTGCCTGGAGTGTTCAGCGGGGGGACGAGCAGTTCTTC. This codes for CAWSVQRGDEQFF.

The CDR3: CASSWGQGSGGYTF. The CDR3 DNA reads as TGTGCCAGCAGTTGGGGACAGGGGAGCGGTGGCTACACCTTC. The chain joins TRBV28 to TRBJ1-2, with TRBD1 matching over 10 bases. This CDR3 contains 14 residues. The V gene's germline CDR1 is MDHEN and CDR2 SYDVKM. The V gene end was trimmed by 4 bases and the J gene end by 7 bases; junction bases not matched to a gene: 6.

Here the CDR3 reads CASSLLTGSRSPLHF. The CDR3, as DNA: TGTGCCAGCAGCCTCTTAACAGGGAGCCGCTCACCCCTCCACTTT. The chain has TRBV28 and TRBJ1-6, with a tentative D call TRBD1 (6 bases). CDR1 MDHEN and CDR2 SYDVKM come from the germline V gene. This CDR3 region has 15 residues. Trimming pared 6 bases from V and 10 bases from J, leaving 19 bases between.

The rearrangement links TRBV27 to TRBJ1-6; D remains ambiguous. Trimming removed 5 bases from V and 9 bases from J, with 11 bases in between. Germline-derived CDR1 and CDR2 are MNHEY and SMNVEV (reference sequence). The CDR3 loop spans 13 amino acids. This CDR3 is CASSEKETSPLHF. The DNA for the CDR3 is TGTGCCAGCAGTGAAAAGGAAACTTCACCCCTCCACTTT.